This TCR beta chain was obtained from a study of blood T cell repertoires in COVID-19. This clone showed up just a few times. V lost 4 bases and J lost 3, with 12 bases in between. The CDR3 is 15 residues long. Germline V gene lookup returns CDR1 LNHDA and CDR2 SQIVND (reference sequence). Clones were sequenced by immunoSEQ multiplex PCR, and TCRdb holds only the in-frame ones, with some missing. Of approximately 360,000 clones listed, 80% to 90% are singletons. What was sequenced was peripheral blood. This receptor was taken from a man aged 35-49 years with acute or convalescent COVID-19. This chain connects TRBV19 to TRBJ2-2; D gene uncertain. CDR3 amino acids: CASSKQTVYTGELFF. CDR3 bases: TGTGCCAGTAGTAAACAGACGGTTTACACCGGGGAGCTGTTTTTT.